A single T cell receptor (beta chain) is shown here with its context. Its antigen is still unknown. TCRdb recomputed calls from the 5' RACE reads with MiXCR, one row per CDR3 protein. The sample includes some 560,000 distinct CDR3 sequences, roughly a fifth of them seen just once. The data were obtained in a study of T cells after yellow fever vaccination. Germline V gene data show CDR1 as DFQATT and CDR2 as SNEGSKA (reference sequence). With 7 bases removed from V and 3 bases from J, the gap between germline ends came to 10 bases. The CDR3 contains 12 residues. Study-level points and caveats: The study noted that FACS-sorted repertoires could contain abundant clonotypes contaminating from the bulk population.

Specimen: PBMCs, collected 15 days after the yellow fever booster vaccination. V usage is TRBV20-1 and J usage is TRBJ1-5, with D unresolved. The source of this sequence is a man younger than 40 who received the YFV17D yellow fever vaccine. In DNA form, the CDR3 reads TGCAGTGTAGGCAGGTTCAATCAGCCCCAGCATTTT. This translates into CSVGRFNQPQHF.